This T cell receptor (beta chain) was captured in a study of blood T cell repertoires in COVID-19. Study-level background: The study drew acute and convalescent COVID-19 samples from the United States, Italy and Spain.

Sequenced by immunoSEQ multiplex PCR; TCRdb stores in-frame clones only, minus some. The table records about 220,000 clones, around four fifths of them present only once. The age range of participants was about 18 to 95 years, with residence in about two dozen US areas. A PCR-confirmed or clinician-diagnosed COVID-19 case had contacted exposed participants within 2 weeks of entry. CDR3 size: 15 residues. Trimming shortened V by 3 bases and J by 5 bases, and 13 bases separated the two germline ends. CDR1 SGHTA and CDR2 FQGNSA come from the germline V gene. The origin of this receptor is a woman between 50 and 59 years old who had been exposed to COVID-19. The sequencing sample was made of PBMCs or T cells enriched from blood (not recorded which). The V and J genes are TRBV7-2 and TRBJ2-2; D perhaps matches TRBD1 (6 bases). In nucleotides, the CDR3 is TGTGCCAGCAGCTTGGCGACAGGTTATACCGGGGAGCTGTTTTTT. Translated, it gives CASSLATGYTGELFF. Drawing the rest from reference TRBV7-2 and TRBJ2-2, the complete variable domain is GAGVSQSPSNKVTEKGKDVELRCDPISGHTALYWYRQSLGQGLEFLIYFQGNSAPDKSGLPSDRFSAERTGGSVSTLTIQRTQQEDSAVYLCASSLATGYTGELFFGEGSRLTVL.